These 27 T cell receptor beta chains were sequenced from one sample in a study of blood T cell repertoires in COVID-19. This table comes from immunoSEQ multiplex PCR, and its TCRdb copy is limited to in-frame clones, with some not included. The sample contains 200,000 to 250,000 clones, roughly 75% of which appear only once. The specimen was peripheral blood. These receptors all stem from a woman aged 70 to 79 with acute or convalescent COVID-19.

The gene calls are TRBV14 and TRBJ2-5; the match to TRBD1 covers 7 bases. V lost 8 bases, J lost 1 base, and 1 base stayed unmatched. The CDR3 extends over 12 amino acids. Germline values: CDR1 SGHDN, CDR2 FVKESK. CDR3 amino acids: CASGDSQETQYF. The CDR3, as DNA: TGTGCCAGCGGGGACAGCCAAGAGACCCAGTACTTC.

The chain employs TRBV19 and TRBJ2-7; TRBD1 matches at 9 bases. J lost 3 bases, V lost 3 bases, and 9 bases had no gene match. This CDR3 is 16 amino acids long. Germline V gene lookup returns CDR1 LNHDA and CDR2 SQIVND (reference sequence). The CDR3 DNA sequence: TGTGCCAGTAGTATGGGAGGCACAGGGGGCATCTACGAGCAGTACTTC. It is translated as CASSMGGTGGIYEQYF.

This clone appeared a few times. The J gene is TRBJ2-2, the V gene TRBV7-2, with 7 bases fitting TRBD1. Unmatched junction bases numbered 6, after V lost 4 bases and J lost 4 bases. Germline V lookup: CDR1 SGHTA, CDR2 FQGNSA. CDR3 length: 15 amino acids. The CDR3 spells CASSSGTEITGELFF. DNA of the CDR3: TGTGCCAGCAGCTCCGGGACAGAAATCACCGGGGAGCTGTTTTTT. Looking up the rest from reference TRBV7-2 and TRBJ2-2 gives the full variable domain: GAGVSQSPSNKVTEKGKDVELRCDPISGHTALYWYRQSLGQGLEFLIYFQGNSAPDKSGLPSDRFSAERTGGSVSTLTIQRTQQEDSAVYLCASSSGTEITGELFFGEGSRLTVL.

This clone showed up just a few times. The genes are TRBV28 and TRBJ2-3; 13 bases fit TRBD2. CDR1 is MDHEN, CDR2 SYDVKM, per germline. Trimming took 3 bases from V and 6 from J; bases not matched to a gene: 12. CDR3 length: 18 residues. The CDR3 DNA is TGTGCCAGCAGTTTCCCCCTTGGGGGACTAGCGGGAATTGATACGCAGTATTTT. It codes for CASSFPLGGLAGIDTQYF.

The chain recombines TRBV6-6 with TRBJ2-7; 7 nucleotides agree with TRBD1. The germline V gene has CDR1 MNHNY and CDR2 SVGAGI (reference sequence). The CDR3 totals 14 residues. After removal of 2 bases from V and 1 base from J, the junction contained 2 bases not matched to a gene. CDR3 sequence (DNA): TGTGCCAGCAGTTACCGGGACAGATCCTACGAGCAGTACTTC. It yields the protein CASSYRDRSYEQYF.

This chain joins TRBV25-1 and TRBJ1-1; D is uncertain. Germline CDR1 reads MGHDK; CDR2 reads SYGVNS. The CDR3 has 13 amino acids. Trimming pared 9 bases from V and 1 base from J, leaving 12 bases between. The CDR3 coding sequence is TGTGCCAGGTCGACAATTTCGAACACTGAAGCTTTCTTT. Protein sequence: CARSTISNTEAFF.

The rearrangement links TRBV4-1 to TRBJ2-5; 11 nucleotides match TRBD1. CDR3 length: 15 residues. The ends lost 2 bases at V and 6 bases at J; junction bases unmatched: 5. Germline-derived CDR1 and CDR2 are MGHRA and YSYEKL. CDR3 sequence reads: CASSQRTGGVKTQYF. CDR3 DNA sequence: TGCGCCAGCAGCCAAAGGACAGGGGGCGTAAAGACCCAGTACTTC.

J is TRBJ1-1 and V is TRBV19; the match to TRBD1 covers 12 bases. From germline, CDR1 is LNHDA and CDR2 SQIVND (reference sequence). V shed 5 bases, J shed 3 bases, and the junction held 13 bases outside the gene matches. This CDR3 has 18 amino acids. The CDR3 nucleotides read TGTGCCAGTAGTCCCTACTCCGGGACAGGGGGCTTTTACACTGAAGCTTTCTTT. Amino acids: CASSPYSGTGGFYTEAFF. The full variable domain, its missing parts supplied by reference TRBV19 and TRBJ1-1, is DGGITQSPKYLFRKEGQNVTLSCEQNLNHDAMYWYRQDPGQGLRLIYYSQIVNDFQKGDIAEGYSVSREKKESFPLTVTSAQKNPTAFYLCASSPYSGTGGFYTEAFFGQGTRLTVV.

The chain is built from TRBV27 and TRBJ2-4; 7 bases are a match to TRBD2. With 5 bases clipped from V and 0 bases from J, the junction kept 10 bases outside the gene matches. The germline V gene has CDR1 MNHEY and CDR2 SMNVEV (reference sequence). This CDR3 comprises 17 residues. The CDR3 region has the DNA TGTGCCAGCAGTACGAACCTAGCGGAGTTAGCCAAAAACATTCAGTACTTC. This codes for CASSTNLAELAKNIQYF.

This clone was detected a few times. The chain employs TRBV5-1 and TRBJ1-1, with D perhaps matching TRBD1 (6 bases). Germline V lookup: CDR1 SGHRS, CDR2 YFSETQ. Trimming left V 4 bases short and J 0 bases short, with 10 bases between. This CDR3 contains 14 residues. The CDR3 is CASSDRNLNTEAFF. The CDR3 DNA follows: TGCGCCAGCAGCGACAGGAACCTGAACACTGAAGCTTTCTTT.

CDR3 region: CASDRRTGNTIYF. DNA of the CDR3: TGTGCCAGCGACCGTAGGACAGGAAACACCATATATTTT. The chain is built from TRBV12-3 or TRBV12-4 and TRBJ1-3, with a possible D match to TRBD1 (5 bases). Trimming took 8 bases from V and 4 from J, leaving 12 bases between them. The CDR3 runs 13 residues.

CDR3 loop: CASSLLRQPQHF. Here the CDR3 DNA reads TGTGCCAGCAGTTTACTACGTCAGCCCCAGCATTTT. The chain joins TRBV28 to TRBJ1-5, with D unresolved. The CDR3 runs 12 residues. Trimming stripped 2 bases from V and 6 bases from J, with 5 bases between. CDR1 is MDHEN, CDR2 SYDVKM, per germline.

The V call is TRBV23-1, the J call TRBJ2-4; a weak D match, TRBD1 (5 bases). TRBV23-1 is noted as an ORF with a role that remains uncertain. Trimming removed 0 bases at V and 7 bases at J, with 19 bases between. The CDR3 has 17 amino acids. This CDR3 is CASSQSPQAVAGNIQYF. CDR3 sequence (DNA): TGCGCCAGCAGTCAATCCCCTCAGGCGGTGGCAGGGAACATTCAGTACTTC.

This clone showed up just once. The chain uses TRBV15 and TRBJ2-1; 8 nucleotides match TRBD2. The germline CDR1 and CDR2 sequences are LNHNV and YYDKDF (reference sequence). The CDR3 contains 16 residues. V was pared by 3 bases and J by 4 bases, with 8 bases of the junction left unmatched. The CDR3 region has the DNA TGTGCCACCAGCAGGGATGGACTAGCAGATTACAATGAGCAGTTCTTC. Residues: CATSRDGLADYNEQFF.

The gene calls are TRBV18 and TRBJ1-5, with TRBD1 as a possible D gene (6 bases). The CDR3 length is 14 residues. The V gene lost 3 bases and the J gene lost 7 bases, with 13 bases spanning the gap. Germline assignment: CDR1 KGHSH and CDR2 LQKENI. The CDR3 DNA is TGTGCCAGCTCACCGTCCCGGGACATCCAGCCCCAGCATTTT. The encoded protein is CASSPSRDIQPQHF. Using reference TRBV18 and TRBJ1-5 for the parts outside the CDR3, the full variable domain is NAGVMQNPRHLVRRRGQEARLRCSPMKGHSHVYWYRQLPEEGLKFMVYLQKENIIDESGMPKERFSAEFPKEGPSILRIQQVVRGDSAAYFCASSPSRDIQPQHFGDGTRLSIL.

This sequence joins TRBV27 and TRBJ2-1; 7 bases line up with TRBD2. CDR3 length: 15 amino acids. CDR1 MNHEY and CDR2 SMNVEV come from the germline V gene (reference sequence). V shed 6 bases and J 5 bases; nucleotides not matched to a gene: 10. The CDR3 sequence: CASRPLGLGDNEQFF. The CDR3 DNA reads as TGTGCCAGCAGACCTCTCGGACTAGGGGACAATGAGCAGTTCTTC.

The rearrangement links TRBV30 to TRBJ1-1, with D perhaps TRBD1 (6 bases). CDR1 and CDR2 (germline): GTSNPN, SVGIG (reference sequence). The CDR3 loop spans 15 amino acids. V lost 8 bases to trimming and J lost 1 base, with 20 bases between them. This CDR3 is CAGIRGDRKNTEAFF. Here the CDR3 DNA reads TGTGCCGGGATAAGGGGTGACAGGAAGAACACTGAAGCTTTCTTT.

The CDR3 nucleotides are TGTGCCAGCGGAGAACCAGGGGCGAACACCGGGGAGCTGTTTTTT. Amino acid sequence: CASGEPGANTGELFF. The chain carries TRBV5-4 and TRBJ2-2; D is perhaps TRBD1 (6 bases). CDR3 length: 15 residues. V lost 7 bases, J lost 0 bases, and 13 bases lay in between. Germline CDR1 is SGHNT and CDR2 is YYREEE (reference sequence).

The DNA of the CDR3 is TGTGCCTGGAGGAGACTAGCGGGAGAGTTCTACGAGCAGTACTTC. This codes for CAWRRLAGEFYEQYF. The rearrangement joins TRBV30 to TRBJ2-7, with 12 bases that match TRBD2. V was clipped by 3 bases and J by 3 bases; unmatched bases: 6. The CDR3 sequence is 15 residues long. Per the germline V gene, CDR1 is GTSNPN and CDR2 is SVGIG (reference sequence).

The rearrangement joins TRBV6-5 to TRBJ1-3, with 7 bases fitting TRBD1. CDR1 and CDR2 from the germline V gene are MNHEY and SVGAGI. The CDR3 is 14 residues long. The ends lost 6 bases at V and 6 bases at J; junction bases unmatched: 8. In nucleotides, the CDR3 is TGTGCCAGCAGAAGCAGGGGGAGCGAAAACACCATATATTTT. Its protein product is CASRSRGSENTIYF.

The chain has TRBV3-1 (or the pseudogene TRBV3-2) and TRBJ2-3, with 7 bases that match TRBD1. CDR1 and CDR2 (germline): LGHDT, YNNKEL (reference sequence). V lost 1 base, J lost 6 bases, and 10 bases stayed unmatched. The CDR3 covers 16 residues. CDR3 DNA sequence: TGTGCCAGCAGCCAAGCGGGCAGGGGGAAGAGGGATACGCAGTATTTT. Its protein is CASSQAGRGKRDTQYF.

The chain combines TRBV7-2 with TRBJ2-1; 16 nucleotides align to TRBD2. Germline CDR1 and CDR2: SGHTA and FQGNSA. The CDR3 covers 18 residues. After removal of 1 base from V and 9 bases from J, the junction contained 9 bases not matched to a gene. The CDR3 loop is CASSLVGLAGGGRGEQFF. Written as DNA, the CDR3 is TGTGCCAGCAGCTTAGTGGGACTAGCGGGAGGGGGTAGAGGTGAGCAGTTCTTC.

CDR3 loop: CASSLTHAAGSYEQFF. The CDR3 coding sequence is TGTGCCAGCAGCTTAACCCACGCGGCGGGGAGTTATGAGCAGTTCTTC. The chain uses TRBV7-3 and TRBJ2-1, with a possible D match to TRBD2 (6 bases). The CDR3 is 16 amino acids. Germline CDR1 reads SGHTA; CDR2 reads FQGTGA. V lost 0 bases, J lost 8 bases, and 17 bases lay in between.

This CDR3 is CASSNRASVYEQYF. Written as DNA, the CDR3 is TGTGCCAGCAGTAATAGGGCTAGCGTCTACGAGCAGTACTTC. The V and J genes are TRBV28 and TRBJ2-7; a weak D match, TRBD2 (6 bases). Germline CDR1 is MDHEN and CDR2 is SYDVKM. Trimming cost V 5 bases and J 3 bases, with 14 bases left between them. The CDR3 has 14 amino acids.

V and J are TRBV7-2 and TRBJ2-2; TRBD2 agrees at 9 bases. CDR1 and CDR2 (germline): SGHTA, FQGNSA. V was clipped by 2 bases and J by 6 bases; unmatched bases: 4. This CDR3 is built from 15 residues. For the CDR3, the DNA is TGTGCCAGCAGCTTAACACTAGCGGGTGCCGGGGAGCTGTTTTTT. Protein: CASSLTLAGAGELFF.

This clone was counted between two and nine times. The chain has TRBV19 and TRBJ2-3, with D uncertain. The germline gives CDR1 LNHDA, CDR2 SQIVND (reference sequence). V shed 3 bases and J shed 3 bases, with 10 bases lying between them. The CDR3 is 14 amino acids. CDR3 sequence reads: CASSIPQETDTQYF. CDR3 DNA sequence: TGTGCCAGTAGTATCCCGCAGGAAACAGATACGCAGTATTTT.

The rearrangement joins TRBV18 to TRBJ1-1, with D unclear. This CDR3 has 16 amino acids. Germline V gene sequence: CDR1 KGHSH, CDR2 LQKENI. Deletions cut 1 base from V and 4 bases from J, with 16 bases between. CDR3 bases: TGTGCCAGCTCACCACGCCAGGCCAGCACGAGCACTGAAGCTTTCTTT. It yields the protein CASSPRQASTSTEAFF.